This T cell receptor beta chain is from a study of T cells in Graves' hyperthyroidism and ophthalmopathy. The study, taken as a whole, reports: Ophthalmopathy was identified by the model a median about 6.4 months ahead of onset. Blood also showed most of the thyroid clonotypes that were expanded above 0.001.

In this sample, this clonotype turned up many times. What it binds is unknown. From germline, CDR1 is LNHNV and CDR2 YYDKDF (reference sequence). With 3 bases clipped from V and 0 bases from J, the junction kept 6 bases outside the gene matches. The CDR3 has 17 residues. RNA transcripts were the template for amplifying TCR beta CDR3 regions. The study used the HTBI primer set for a first-round RT-PCR of the TCR CDR3. TCRdb passed the multiplex PCR reads through MiXCR, listing each CDR3 protein once. Among roughly 600,000 distinct CDR3 sequences listed, approximately 15% were seen once. Thyroid ultrasound, orbital computed tomography, clinical symptoms, and serum thyroxine and TRAb underpinned diagnoses. Each 10 ml fresh peripheral blood draw supplied the PBMCs.

This sequence originates from a woman in her fifties or sixties with Graves' ophthalmopathy. Material: blood. The V and J genes are TRBV15 and TRBJ1-4, with TRBD1 matching 8 bases. The CDR3 nucleotides are TGTGCCACCAGCAGGGACAGGGTCGAGACAACTAATGAAAAACTGTTTTTT. Amino acid sequence: CATSRDRVETTNEKLFF.